Listed below are T cell receptor beta chains from one sample, sequenced in a study of blood T cells in healthy people across ages. TCRdb reprocessed the 5' RACE reads with MiXCR, giving one entry per CDR3 protein. The sample lists some 1.5 million distinct CDR3 sequences; under 30% were seen once. The sequencing sample was made of blood. These receptors were collected from a woman aged 25 to 45 in good health. CDR3s include the opening cysteine and the closing phenylalanine or tryptophan. Each record gives: clone size, D gene, V gene, J gene, CDR3 protein, CDR3 DNA. The D gene is left open where the match is weak. Clone size appears in some rows only: once, few, many, or a class for an expanded clone.

clone size: NA; D gene: TRBD2; V gene: TRBV4-1; J gene: TRBJ2-7; CDR3 protein: CASSNLAGVGERYF; CDR3 DNA: TGCGCCAGCAGCAATCTAGCGGGAGTGGGGGAGCGGTACTTC
clone size: few; D gene: NA; V gene: TRBV5-1; J gene: TRBJ2-7; CDR3 protein: CASNPQGGAREQYF; CDR3 DNA: TGCGCCAGCAACCCTCAGGGGGGGGCGCGGGAGCAGTACTTC
clone size: NA; D gene: NA; V gene: TRBV7-2; J gene: TRBJ1-1; CDR3 protein: CASSSGGQHTEAFF; CDR3 DNA: TGTGCCAGCAGCTCAGGTGGACAACACACTGAAGCTTTCTTT
clone size: NA; D gene: TRBD1; V gene: TRBV20-1; J gene: TRBJ2-3; CDR3 protein: CSALTGIRSTDTQYF; CDR3 DNA: TGCAGTGCTTTGACAGGGATCCGAAGCACAGATACGCAGTATTTT
clone size: many; D gene: NA; V gene: TRBV6-5; J gene: TRBJ2-3; CDR3 protein: CASTSSSSTQYF; CDR3 DNA: TGTGCCAGCACGTCTTCTAGTAGTACGCAGTATTTT
clone size: once; D gene: NA; V gene: TRBV5-1; J gene: TRBJ2-2; CDR3 protein: CASSTGPPTGELFF; CDR3 DNA: TGCGCCAGCAGCACGGGGCCGCCCACCGGGGAGCTGTTTTTT
clone size: once; D gene: TRBD1; V gene: TRBV20-1; J gene: TRBJ1-1; CDR3 protein: CSARDRGLVTEAFF; CDR3 DNA: TGCAGTGCTAGGGACAGGGGGTTGGTCACTGAAGCTTTCTTT
clone size: few; D gene: NA; V gene: TRBV12-3/TRBV12-4; J gene: TRBJ2-6; CDR3 protein: CASSFTYLSGANVLTF; CDR3 DNA: TGTGCCAGCAGTTTTACATACCTCTCTGGGGCCAACGTCCTGACTTTC
clone size: few; D gene: NA; V gene: TRBV6-5; J gene: TRBJ1-2; CDR3 protein: CASRDKVAGGGYTF; CDR3 DNA: TGTGCCAGCAGAGACAAGGTAGCTGGAGGGGGCTACACCTTC
clone size: many; D gene: NA; V gene: TRBV28; J gene: TRBJ2-7; CDR3 protein: CASRSGTISEQYF; CDR3 DNA: TGTGCCAGCCGTAGCGGTACGATCTCCGAGCAGTACTTC
clone size: NA; D gene: TRBD1; V gene: TRBV30; J gene: TRBJ2-6; CDR3 protein: CAWSVLLRDRGPSGANVLTF; CDR3 DNA: TGTGCCTGGAGTGTACTTCTCCGGGACAGGGGACCATCTGGGGCCAACGTCCTGACTTTC
clone size: NA; D gene: NA; V gene: TRBV14; J gene: TRBJ1-2; CDR3 protein: CASSITGSYGYTF; CDR3 DNA: TGTGCCAGCAGCATAACCGGGAGCTATGGCTACACCTTC
clone size: NA; D gene: NA; V gene: TRBV6-8; J gene: TRBJ1-2; CDR3 protein: CASSYPPCRDYGYTF; CDR3 DNA: TGTGCCAGCAGTTATCCCCCGTGTCGCGACTATGGCTACACCTTC
clone size: few; D gene: NA; V gene: TRBV24-1; J gene: TRBJ2-1; CDR3 protein: CATSDWGYNEQFF; CDR3 DNA: TGTGCCACCAGTGATTGGGGATACAATGAGCAGTTCTTC
clone size: NA; D gene: TRBD1; V gene: TRBV20-1; J gene: TRBJ2-5; CDR3 protein: CSTRVDRLPEETQYF; CDR3 DNA: TGCAGTACTAGAGTGGACAGGCTCCCCGAGGAGACCCAGTACTTC
clone size: few; D gene: TRBD1; V gene: TRBV27; J gene: TRBJ2-7; CDR3 protein: CASSLSPGRGEQYF; CDR3 DNA: TGTGCCAGCAGTTTATCCCCTGGCAGGGGGGAGCAGTACTTC
clone size: NA; D gene: TRBD1; V gene: TRBV5-1; J gene: TRBJ1-1; CDR3 protein: CASSLDRGRGEAFF; CDR3 DNA: TGCGCCAGCAGCCTGGACAGGGGCCGGGGTGAAGCTTTCTTT
clone size: many; D gene: NA; V gene: TRBV27; J gene: TRBJ2-7; CDR3 protein: CASSPTGSQSEQYF; CDR3 DNA: TGTGCCAGCAGTCCCACGGGCTCACAGAGCGAGCAGTACTTC
clone size: NA; D gene: TRBD1; V gene: TRBV11-2; J gene: TRBJ1-1; CDR3 protein: CASSLGTEYTEAFF; CDR3 DNA: TGTGCCAGCAGCCTCGGGACAGAGTACACTGAAGCTTTCTTT
clone size: many; D gene: NA; V gene: TRBV15; J gene: TRBJ2-5; CDR3 protein: CATSRGGQQTQYF; CDR3 DNA: TGTGCCACCAGCAGAGGAGGGCAGCAGACCCAGTACTTC
clone size: NA; D gene: NA; V gene: TRBV11-2; J gene: TRBJ2-4; CDR3 protein: CASSSLRGAKNIQYF; CDR3 DNA: TGTGCCAGCAGCTCCCTACGGGGAGCCAAAAACATTCAGTACTTC
clone size: NA; D gene: TRBD1; V gene: TRBV24-1; J gene: TRBJ2-1; CDR3 protein: CATSKPGGDEQFF; CDR3 DNA: TGTGCCACCAGTAAACCAGGGGGCGATGAGCAGTTCTTC
clone size: NA; D gene: TRBD1; V gene: TRBV14; J gene: TRBJ2-5; CDR3 protein: CASSPPRGQGMQETQYF; CDR3 DNA: TGTGCCAGCAGCCCACCCCGCGGACAGGGTATGCAAGAGACCCAGTACTTC
clone size: NA; D gene: NA; V gene: TRBV5-4; J gene: TRBJ2-5; CDR3 protein: CASSWDQGEQYF; CDR3 DNA: TGTGCCAGCAGCTGGGACCAGGGTGAGCAGTACTTC
clone size: once; D gene: NA; V gene: TRBV7-9; J gene: TRBJ1-4; CDR3 protein: CASSLGGKTEKLFF; CDR3 DNA: TGTGCCAGCAGCTTAGGAGGGAAAACTGAAAAACTGTTTTTT
clone size: NA; D gene: NA; V gene: TRBV3-1; J gene: TRBJ2-2; CDR3 protein: CASSQDIERYTGELFF; CDR3 DNA: TGTGCCAGCAGCCAAGATATAGAGAGGTACACCGGGGAGCTGTTTTTT
clone size: NA; D gene: TRBD2; V gene: TRBV5-1; J gene: TRBJ2-7; CDR3 protein: CASSVVAGEVYEQYF; CDR3 DNA: TGCGCCAGCAGCGTCGTAGCGGGAGAGGTCTACGAGCAGTACTTC
clone size: many; D gene: NA; V gene: TRBV12-5; J gene: TRBJ2-7; CDR3 protein: CASGDGGASYEQYF; CDR3 DNA: TGTGCTAGTGGTGACGGGGGCGCCTCCTACGAGCAGTACTTC
clone size: once; D gene: NA; V gene: TRBV18; J gene: TRBJ1-1; CDR3 protein: CASSPPIGQGNMNTEAFF; CDR3 DNA: TGTGCCAGCTCACCACCGATCGGGCAGGGGAACATGAACACTGAAGCTTTCTTT
clone size: NA; D gene: NA; V gene: TRBV30; J gene: TRBJ1-1; CDR3 protein: CTGNIQIFTEAFF; CDR3 DNA: TGTACCGGAAACATACAGATCTTCACTGAAGCTTTCTTT